This T cell receptor (beta chain) originates from a study of blood T cell repertoires in COVID-19. Study overall: COVID-19 samples, acute and convalescent, were from the United States, Italy and Spain. T cells, B-cell-depleted T cells, or PBMCs supplied cDNA or gDNA.

Profiling relied on immunoSEQ multiplex PCR, and the TCRdb table lists in-frame clones only, not all of them. Of over 300,000 clones listed, roughly 90% are singletons. Trimming pared 7 bases from V and 4 bases from J, leaving 11 bases between. The CDR3 is 12 amino acids. The sequencing sample was made of peripheral blood. The receptor was isolated from a man younger than 35 who had recovered from COVID-19. V usage is TRBV12-3 or TRBV12-4 and J usage is TRBJ2-7; D is perhaps TRBD2 (6 bases). CDR3 nucleotide sequence: TGTGCCAGCACCCTGGGGGGTTACGAGCAGTACTTC. It translates to CASTLGGYEQYF.